This TCR beta chain was recorded in a study of spatial heterogeneity in lung cancer. The CDR3 spans 13 residues. Trimming pared 3 bases from V and 9 bases from J, leaving 12 bases between. The V gene's germline CDR1 is DFQATT and CDR2 SNEGSKA (reference sequence). The table lists this clonotype with a count of one. A library made for alpha chains picked up this beta chain off target, so its size means little. Every TCR cDNA molecule bore its own unique molecular identifier. TCRdb redid the calling of the 5' RACE reads with MiXCR, one entry per CDR3 protein. The sample has about 550 distinct CDR3 sequences, around 9.7% seen once. Time point of the sample: sample taken at primary tumor resection. Donation came from approximately 69 patients with untreated early-stage non-small cell lung cancer.

This sequence was found in a female donor with early-stage non-small cell lung cancer. The sequences come from normal lung tissue next to the tumor, collected at surgery. J is TRBJ1-6 and V is TRBV20-1; D remains unclear. The chain's CDR3 is CSASSEGTSPLHF. The CDR3 DNA is TGCAGTGCTAGCTCGGAGGGAACTTCACCCCTCCACTTT.